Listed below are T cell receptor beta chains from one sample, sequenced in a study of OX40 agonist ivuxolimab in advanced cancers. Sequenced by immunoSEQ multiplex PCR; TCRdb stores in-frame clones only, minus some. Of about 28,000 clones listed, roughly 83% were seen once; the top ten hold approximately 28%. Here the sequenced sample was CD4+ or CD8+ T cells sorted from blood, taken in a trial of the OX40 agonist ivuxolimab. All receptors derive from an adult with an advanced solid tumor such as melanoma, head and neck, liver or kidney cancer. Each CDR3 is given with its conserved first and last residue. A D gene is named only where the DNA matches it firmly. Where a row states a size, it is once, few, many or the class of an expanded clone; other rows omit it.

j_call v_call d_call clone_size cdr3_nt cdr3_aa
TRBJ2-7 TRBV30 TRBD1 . TGTGCCTGGAGTGCCGGACAGGGGGGCTACGAGCAGTACTTC CAWSAGQGGYEQYF
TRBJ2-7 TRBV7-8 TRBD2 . TGTGCCAGCAGCTTAGGTAATAGCGGGGTCTCCTACGAGCAGTACTTC CASSLGNSGVSYEQYF
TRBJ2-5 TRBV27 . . TGTGCCAGCAGTCCAGGACTATCGCCCTCGGGGACCCAGTACTTC CASSPGLSPSGTQYF
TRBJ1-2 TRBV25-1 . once TGTGCCAGCAGTGGCGAGGACGGCCCCTATGGCTACACCTTC CASSGEDGPYGYTF
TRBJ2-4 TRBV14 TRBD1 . TGTGCCAGCAGCATGGGGACAGGGGGACTCCAGTACTTC CASSMGTGGLQYF
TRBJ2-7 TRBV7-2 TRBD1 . TGTGCCAGCAGCAGACAGGGAAACGAGCAGTACTTC CASSRQGNEQYF
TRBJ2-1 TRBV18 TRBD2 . TGTGCCAGCTCACCATATTTTACGGGGGGGCCCTGGGATGAGCAGTTCTTC CASSPYFTGGPWDEQFF
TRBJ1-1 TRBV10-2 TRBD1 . TGCGCCAGCAAATTTTCAGGGGGCGTCCCTTTTGAAGCTTTCTTT CASKFSGGVPFEAFF
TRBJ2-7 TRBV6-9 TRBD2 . TGTGCCAGCAGTCCAGGGGTAGCGGGGGCAGGGGAGCAGTACTTC CASSPGVAGAGEQYF
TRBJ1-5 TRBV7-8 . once TGTGCCAGCGGGGACGTAGGAAATCAGCCCCAGCATTTT CASGDVGNQPQHF
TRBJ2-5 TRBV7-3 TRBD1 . TGTGCCAGCAGCCGGACAGGGGGTACGGAGACCCAGTACTTC CASSRTGGTETQYF
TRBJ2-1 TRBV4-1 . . TGCGCCAGCAGCCACGGGGCCAATGAGCAGTTCTTC CASSHGANEQFF
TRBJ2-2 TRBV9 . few TGTGCCAGCAGCGTACCCCGGGACCGAGCGAACACCGGGGAGCTGTTTTTT CASSVPRDRANTGELFF
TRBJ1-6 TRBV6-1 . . TGTGCCAGCAGTGAGACAGAGTGTTGTCACTTT CASSETECCHF
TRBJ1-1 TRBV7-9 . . TGTGCCAGCAGCTTTGCAGTGAACACTGAAGCTTTCTTT CASSFAVNTEAFF
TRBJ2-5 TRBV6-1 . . TGTGCCAGCAGTAGGTCGACAGGAACCCAAGAGACCCAGTACTTC CASSRSTGTQETQYF
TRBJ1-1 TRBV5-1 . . TGCGCCAGCAGCTTGACGCAGGGGGAAGCTTTCTTT CASSLTQGEAFF
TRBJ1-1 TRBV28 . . TGTGCCAGCAGTTTTTGGGGGGCGAACACTGAAGCTTTCTTT CASSFWGANTEAFF
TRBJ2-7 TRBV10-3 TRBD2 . TGTGCCATCACCACTAGCGGGAGGGCCGGCTACGAGCAGTACTTC CAITTSGRAGYEQYF
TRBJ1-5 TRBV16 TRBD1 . TGTGCCAGCAGCCAATCGATGACAGGGCTGAATCAGCCCCAGCATTTT CASSQSMTGLNQPQHF
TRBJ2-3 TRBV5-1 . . TGCGCCAGCAGCTTGAAGGAGGATACAGATACGCAGTATTTT CASSLKEDTDTQYF
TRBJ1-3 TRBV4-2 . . TGTGCCAGCAGCCGCGCCGTGGGGACGGCTAGCTCTGGAAACACCATATATTTT CASSRAVGTASSGNTIYF
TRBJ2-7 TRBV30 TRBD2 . TGTGCCGGGTACAAAGGGGAGGGACTCGAGCAGTACTTC CAGYKGEGLEQYF
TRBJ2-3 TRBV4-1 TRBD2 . TGCGCCAGCAGCCAAGATTTCGAGCGGGGGACAGATACGCAGTATTTT CASSQDFERGTDTQYF
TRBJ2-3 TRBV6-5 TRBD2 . TGTGCCAGCAGTTATTATAACGGGAGGGTCACAGATACGCAGTATTTT CASSYYNGRVTDTQYF
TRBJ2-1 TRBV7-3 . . TGTGCCAGCAGCTTAAGCGGCTCCCTGGGCGGTGAGCAGTTCTTC CASSLSGSLGGEQFF
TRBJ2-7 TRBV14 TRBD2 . TGTGCCAGCAGCCGCGGACTAGCCGGGCAGTACTTC CASSRGLAGQYF
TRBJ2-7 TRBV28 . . TGTGCCAGCAGCCTTTTGGGCGAGCAGTACTTC CASSLLGEQYF
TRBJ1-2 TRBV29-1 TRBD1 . TGCAGCGTTGATTGGGGTAAGGGGGCTGCTGGCTACACCTTC CSVDWGKGAAGYTF
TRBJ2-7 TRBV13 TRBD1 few TGTGCCAGCAGCTTAAGGACAGGGTGGTACGAGCAGTACTTC CASSLRTGWYEQYF
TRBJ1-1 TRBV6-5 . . TGTGCCAGCAGTTACTCGAGGGCAGTGGCTTTTGAAGCTTTCTTT CASSYSRAVAFEAFF
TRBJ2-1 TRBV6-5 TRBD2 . TGTGCCAGCAGTCAAAGCGGGAGGTCCTACAATGAGCAGTTCTTC CASSQSGRSYNEQFF
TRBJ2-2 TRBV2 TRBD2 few TGTGCCAGCACGATAGCGGGGAGTACCGGGGAGCTGTTTTTT CASTIAGSTGELFF
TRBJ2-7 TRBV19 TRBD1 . TGTGCCAGTAGTATAGTTGCAGGGGGCGGAAACGAGCAGTACTTC CASSIVAGGGNEQYF
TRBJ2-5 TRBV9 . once TGTGCCAGCAGCGTAGAGGTAATGACTGCAAAGTGGGGAGAGACCCAGTACTTC CASSVEVMTAKWGETQYF
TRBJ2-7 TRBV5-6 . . TGTGCCAGCAGCTTGGGAGGCTCTGGCTACGAGCAGTACTTC CASSLGGSGYEQYF
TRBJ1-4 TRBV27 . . TGTGCCAGCAGTCCGAGGTTTTCGGCTAATGAAAAACTGTTTTTT CASSPRFSANEKLFF
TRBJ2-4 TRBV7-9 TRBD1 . TGTGCCAGCAGCTTAACCCCCCATGGACAGGATAAAAACATTCAGTACTTC CASSLTPHGQDKNIQYF
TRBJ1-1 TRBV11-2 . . TGTGCCAGCAGCTTATTGGGTCACATGAACACTGAAGCTTTCTTT CASSLLGHMNTEAFF
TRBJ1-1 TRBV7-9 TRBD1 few TGTGCCAGCAGCTACCTACAGGGGTCGAACACTGAAGCTTTCTTT CASSYLQGSNTEAFF